The 10 T cell receptor beta chains reported below all come from one sample, sequenced in a study of blood T cell repertoires in COVID-19. Generated by immunoSEQ multiplex PCR, the TCRdb table keeps only in-frame clones and is missing some. The data hold tens of thousands of clones, with approximately 92% observed a single time. Sequencing was carried out using peripheral blood. The source is a man aged 55 to 70 with active COVID-19.

V gene TRBV4-2 combines with J gene TRBJ1-4; D perhaps matches TRBD1 (5 bases). V was pared by 0 bases and J by 4 bases, with 15 bases between. From germline, CDR1 is LGHNA and CDR2 YNFKEQ. This CDR3 is built from 17 residues. CDR3 DNA: TGTGCCAGCAGCCAAGATCCCATAACAGGAAATAATGAAAAACTGTTTTTT. Residues: CASSQDPITGNNEKLFF.

For this clone: At the DNA level, this CDR3 is encoded by other sequences in the same sample as well. The V and J genes are TRBV28 and TRBJ1-2; a weak D match, TRBD1 (6 bases). Deletions cut 6 bases from V and 4 bases from J, with 15 bases between. The CDR3 has 14 residues. Germline CDR1 reads MDHEN; CDR2 reads SYDVKM. The CDR3 DNA sequence: TGTGCCAGCAGATCCGGGGGGGCGCGCTATGGCTACACCTTC. Translated: CASRSGGARYGYTF.

The rearrangement uses TRBV7-9 and TRBJ1-1; D gene uncertain. The germline gives CDR1 SEHNR, CDR2 FQNEAQ (reference sequence). The CDR3 runs to 13 residues. V was pared by 3 bases and J by 1 base, with 6 bases between. In DNA, the CDR3 is TGTGCCAGCAGCTTCTCGGGGAACACTGAAGCTTTCTTT. Translated: CASSFSGNTEAFF.

The chain combines TRBV18 with TRBJ1-2; 8 nucleotides agree with TRBD1. The germline V gene has CDR1 KGHSH and CDR2 LQKENI. The CDR3 totals 15 residues. The junction had 5 bases not matched to a gene; V was cut back by 3 bases and J by 2 bases. The DNA of the CDR3 is TGTGCCAGCTCACCGTGGACAGGGCGGAACTATGGCTACACCTTC. Residues: CASSPWTGRNYGYTF.

The CDR3 reads CASRLDPGTEQFF. The CDR3 nucleotides read TGTGCCAGCAGGCTCGACCCCGGGACAGAGCAGTTCTTC. The chain joins TRBV6-5 to TRBJ2-1, with D possibly matching TRBD1 (6 bases). Germline loops: CDR1 MNHEY, CDR2 SVGAGI. The V gene lost 6 bases and the J gene lost 10 bases, with 16 bases spanning the gap. The CDR3 consists of 13 residues.

V and J are TRBV4-1 and TRBJ2-5, with 13 bases that match TRBD2. J was trimmed by 5 bases and V by 5 bases; bases with no gene match: 8. This CDR3 region has 16 residues. Germline V CDR1 and CDR2: MGHRA, YSYEKL. CDR3: CASSGGTSGMRETQYF. CDR3 in DNA: TGCGCCAGCAGCGGGGGGACTAGCGGGATGCGGGAGACCCAGTACTTC.

This chain joins TRBV29-1 and TRBJ1-1, with TRBD1 matching 11 bases. The CDR3 contains 15 residues. Germline assignment: CDR1 SQVTM and CDR2 ANQGSEA. V dropped 6 bases and J dropped 5; count of bases not matched to a gene: 11. In nucleotides, the CDR3 is TGCAGCGTCACCGGGACAGGGGGTTTCATGACTGAAGCTTTCTTT. Translated: CSVTGTGGFMTEAFF.

The J gene is TRBJ1-2, the V gene TRBV15, with 8 nucleotides matching TRBD1. J was trimmed by 2 bases and V by 0 bases; bases with no gene match: 2. Germline values: CDR1 LNHNV, CDR2 YYDKDF (reference sequence). The CDR3 sequence is 15 residues long. Here the CDR3 reads CATSRDRTGNYGYTF. The CDR3, as DNA: TGTGCCACCAGCAGAGATCGGACAGGGAACTATGGCTACACCTTC.

The chain employs TRBV29-1 and TRBJ1-2; possibly TRBD1 for D (5 bases). Germline assignment: CDR1 SQVTM and CDR2 ANQGSEA. With 4 bases removed from V and 4 bases from J, the gap between germline ends came to 13 bases. CDR3 size: 13 residues. In DNA, the CDR3 is TGCAGCGTTGTCCGGGGGTTGGGCTATGGCTACACCTTC. Amino acids: CSVVRGLGYGYTF. Full variable domain (missing parts from reference TRBV29-1 and TRBJ1-2): SAVISQKPSRDICQRGTSLTIQCQVDSQVTMMFWYRQQPGQSLTLIATANQGSEATYESGFVIDKFPISRPNLTFSTLTVSNMSPEDSSIYLCSVVRGLGYGYTFGSGTRLTVV.

The chain uses TRBV9 and TRBJ1-1, with D possibly TRBD1 on 5 matching bases. Deletions cut 4 bases from V and 5 bases from J, with 15 bases between. The length of the CDR3 is 14 residues. Germline CDR1 reads SGDLS; CDR2 reads YYNGEE. The CDR3: CASSLGQVGTEAFF. CDR3 DNA sequence: TGTGCCAGCAGCCTGGGGCAGGTGGGGACTGAAGCTTTCTTT.